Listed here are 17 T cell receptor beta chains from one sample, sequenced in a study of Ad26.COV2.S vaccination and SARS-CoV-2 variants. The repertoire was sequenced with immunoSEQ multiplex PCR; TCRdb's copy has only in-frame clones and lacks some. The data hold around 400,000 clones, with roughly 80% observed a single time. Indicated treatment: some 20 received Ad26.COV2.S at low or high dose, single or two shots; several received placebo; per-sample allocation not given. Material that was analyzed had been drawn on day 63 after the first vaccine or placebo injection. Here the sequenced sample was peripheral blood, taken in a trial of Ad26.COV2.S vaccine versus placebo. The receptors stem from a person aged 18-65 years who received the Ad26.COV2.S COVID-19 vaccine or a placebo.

CDR3 amino acids: CASSLVLGTEAFF. CDR3 nucleotides: TGTGCCAGCAGCTTGGTACTGGGGACGGAAGCTTTCTTT. The chain employs TRBV11-2 and TRBJ1-1, with D possibly being TRBD1 (5 bases). Trimming pared 3 bases from V and 8 bases from J, leaving 13 bases between. The length of the CDR3 is 13 residues. Germline CDR1 SGHAT, CDR2 FQNNGV.

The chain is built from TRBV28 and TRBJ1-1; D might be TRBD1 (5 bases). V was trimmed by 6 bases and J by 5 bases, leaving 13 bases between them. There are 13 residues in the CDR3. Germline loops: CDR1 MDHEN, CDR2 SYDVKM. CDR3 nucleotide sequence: TGTGCCAGCAGCCTTTTGGAGGGGACTGAAGCTTTCTTT. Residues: CASSLLEGTEAFF.

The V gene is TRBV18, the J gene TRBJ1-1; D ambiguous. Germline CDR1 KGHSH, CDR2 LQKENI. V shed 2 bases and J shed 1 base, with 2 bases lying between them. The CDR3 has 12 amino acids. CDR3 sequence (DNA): TGTGCCAGCTCACCAGAGAACACTGAAGCTTTCTTT. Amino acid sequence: CASSPENTEAFF. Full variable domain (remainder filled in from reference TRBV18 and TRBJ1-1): NAGVMQNPRHLVRRRGQEARLRCSPMKGHSHVYWYRQLPEEGLKFMVYLQKENIIDESGMPKERFSAEFPKEGPSILRIQQVVRGDSAAYFCASSPENTEAFFGQGTRLTVV.

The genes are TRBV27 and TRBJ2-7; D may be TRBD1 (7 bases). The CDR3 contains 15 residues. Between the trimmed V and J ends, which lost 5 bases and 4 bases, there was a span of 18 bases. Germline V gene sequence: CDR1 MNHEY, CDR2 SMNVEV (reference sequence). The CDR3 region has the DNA TGTGCCAGCAGTCCGAGGGGCAGGGGGGAATACGAGCAGTACTTC. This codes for CASSPRGRGEYEQYF.

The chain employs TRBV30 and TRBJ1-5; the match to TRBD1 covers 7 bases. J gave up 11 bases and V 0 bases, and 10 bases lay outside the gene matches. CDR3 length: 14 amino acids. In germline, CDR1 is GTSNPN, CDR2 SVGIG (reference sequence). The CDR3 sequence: CAWSVGEGTGAQHF. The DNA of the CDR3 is TGTGCCTGGAGTGTGGGGGAGGGTACAGGGGCCCAGCATTTT.

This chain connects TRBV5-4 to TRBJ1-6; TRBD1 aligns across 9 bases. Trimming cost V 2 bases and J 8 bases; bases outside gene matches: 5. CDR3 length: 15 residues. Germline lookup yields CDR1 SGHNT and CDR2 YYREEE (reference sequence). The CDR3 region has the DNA TGTGCCAGCAGCTTCGGACAGGGGAGTCATTCACCCCTCCACTTT. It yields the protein CASSFGQGSHSPLHF.

CDR3 bases: TGTGCCAGCAGCTTACGTAATTACGAGCAGTACTTC. Translated: CASSLRNYEQYF. The J gene is TRBJ2-7, the V gene TRBV7-9, with D hard to call. The V gene lost 2 bases and the J gene lost 4 bases, with 6 bases spanning the gap. Germline CDR1 and CDR2: SEHNR and FQNEAQ (reference sequence). This CDR3 contains 12 residues.

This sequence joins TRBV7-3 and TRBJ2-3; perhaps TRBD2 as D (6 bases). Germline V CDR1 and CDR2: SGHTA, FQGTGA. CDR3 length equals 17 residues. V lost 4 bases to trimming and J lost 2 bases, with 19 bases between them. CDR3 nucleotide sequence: TGTGCCAGCAGCTCTCGCACCGGCCGGGGGATCACAGATACGCAGTATTTT. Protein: CASSSRTGRGITDTQYF.

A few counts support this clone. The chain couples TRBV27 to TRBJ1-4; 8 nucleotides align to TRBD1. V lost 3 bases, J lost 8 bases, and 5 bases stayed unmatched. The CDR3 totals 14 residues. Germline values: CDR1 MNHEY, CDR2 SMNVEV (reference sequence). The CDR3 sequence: CASSFQGAGEKLFF. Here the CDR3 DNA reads TGTGCCAGCAGTTTCCAGGGGGCTGGCGAAAAACTGTTTTTT.

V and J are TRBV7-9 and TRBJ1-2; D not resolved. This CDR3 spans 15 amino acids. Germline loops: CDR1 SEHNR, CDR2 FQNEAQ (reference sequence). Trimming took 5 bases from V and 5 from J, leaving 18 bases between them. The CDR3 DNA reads TGTGCCAGCAGCCGGCCCCGGACGGGAAATTATGGCTACACCTTC. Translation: CASSRPRTGNYGYTF.

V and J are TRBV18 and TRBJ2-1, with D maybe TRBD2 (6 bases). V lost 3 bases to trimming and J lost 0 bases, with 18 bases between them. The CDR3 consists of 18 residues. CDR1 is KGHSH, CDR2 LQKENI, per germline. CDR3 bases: TGTGCCAGCTCACCTTTAGAAGCGGGCCTTCTCTCCTACAATGAGCAGTTCTTC. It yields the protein CASSPLEAGLLSYNEQFF.

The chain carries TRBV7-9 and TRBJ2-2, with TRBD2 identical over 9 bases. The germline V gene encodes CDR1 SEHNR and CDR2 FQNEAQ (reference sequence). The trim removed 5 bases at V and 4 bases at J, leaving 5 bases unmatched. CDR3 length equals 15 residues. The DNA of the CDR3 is TGTGCCAGCAGCCTGGGACTAGCCAGCACCGGGGAGCTGTTTTTT. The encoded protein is CASSLGLASTGELFF.

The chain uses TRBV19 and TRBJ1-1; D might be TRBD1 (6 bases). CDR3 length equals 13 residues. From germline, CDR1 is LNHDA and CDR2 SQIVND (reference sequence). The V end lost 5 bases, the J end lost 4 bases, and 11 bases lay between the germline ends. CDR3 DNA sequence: TGTGCCAGTAGTCCCAGGGGCGGCACTGAAGCTTTCTTT. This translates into CASSPRGGTEAFF.

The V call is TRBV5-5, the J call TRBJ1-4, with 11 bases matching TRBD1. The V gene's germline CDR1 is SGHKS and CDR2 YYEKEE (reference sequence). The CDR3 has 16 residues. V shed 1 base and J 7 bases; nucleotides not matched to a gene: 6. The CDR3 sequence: CASSLSTGTGGEKLFF. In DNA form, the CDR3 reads TGTGCCAGCAGCTTGAGCACCGGGACAGGGGGTGAAAAACTGTTTTTT.

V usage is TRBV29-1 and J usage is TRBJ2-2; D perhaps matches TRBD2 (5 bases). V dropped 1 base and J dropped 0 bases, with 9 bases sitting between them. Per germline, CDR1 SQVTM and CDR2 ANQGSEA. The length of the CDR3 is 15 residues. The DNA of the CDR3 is TGCAGCGTTGAAGGCCGGGATCCGAACACCGGGGAGCTGTTTTTT. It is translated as CSVEGRDPNTGELFF.

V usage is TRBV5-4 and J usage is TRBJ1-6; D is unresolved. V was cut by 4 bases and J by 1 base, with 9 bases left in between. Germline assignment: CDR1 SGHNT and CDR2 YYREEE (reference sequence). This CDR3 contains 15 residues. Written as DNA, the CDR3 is TGTGCCAGCAGCCCCGGAGGTTCCTATAATTCACCCCTCCACTTT. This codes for CASSPGGSYNSPLHF.

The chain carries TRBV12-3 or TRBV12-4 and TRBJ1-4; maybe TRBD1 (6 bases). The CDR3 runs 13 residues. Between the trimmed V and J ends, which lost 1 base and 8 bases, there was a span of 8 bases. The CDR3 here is CASSLDREEKLFF. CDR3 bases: TGTGCCAGCAGTTTAGACAGGGAGGAAAAACTGTTTTTT.